The 11 T cell receptor beta chains reported below all come from one sample, sequenced in a study of blood T cell repertoires in COVID-19. Some clones are missing from TCRdb's copy, which holds only in-frame ones; the method was immunoSEQ multiplex PCR. The sample lists fewer than 150,000 clones, 75% to 85% occurring once. Sequenced input: peripheral blood. The receptors shown here come from a man older than 75 with acute or convalescent COVID-19.

The chain is built from TRBV5-4 and TRBJ2-1; 11 bases match TRBD1. J gave up 7 bases and V 3 bases, and 9 bases lay outside the gene matches. The V gene's germline CDR1 is SGHNT and CDR2 YYREEE (reference sequence). The CDR3 extends over 16 amino acids. The CDR3 reads CASSSAGTGGYNEQFF. The CDR3, as DNA: TGTGCCAGCAGCTCCGCCGGGACAGGGGGTTATAATGAGCAGTTCTTC.

The chain employs TRBV5-1 and TRBJ2-7, with 8 bases matching TRBD2. The V and J ends lost 4 bases and 3 bases, in that order; junction bases with no gene match: 6. This CDR3 is 14 amino acids long. The germline V gene encodes CDR1 SGHRS and CDR2 YFSETQ. CDR3: CASSAGLGDYEQYF. The CDR3, as DNA: TGCGCCAGCAGCGCGGGACTAGGGGACTACGAGCAGTACTTC.

The chain uses TRBV4-1 and TRBJ1-2, with D uncertain. CDR3 length: 13 residues. Germline loops: CDR1 MGHRA, CDR2 YSYEKL. Trimming cost V 0 bases and J 5 bases, with 7 bases left between them. The CDR3 spells CASSQDWRYGYTF. In DNA, the CDR3 is TGCGCCAGCAGCCAAGATTGGAGGTATGGCTACACCTTC.

The V call is TRBV2, the J call TRBJ2-2, with 9 bases identical to TRBD2. V lost 4 bases, J lost 6 bases, and 6 bases stayed unmatched. Per the germline V gene, CDR1 is SNHLY and CDR2 is FYNNEI. The CDR3 totals 15 residues. The CDR3 region is CASSATSGSPGELFF. For the CDR3, the DNA is TGTGCCAGCAGTGCCACTAGCGGGTCCCCCGGGGAGCTGTTTTTT.

The chain joins TRBV12-3 or TRBV12-4 to TRBJ2-3; 10 positions match TRBD1. The CDR3 is made up of 13 amino acids. V lost 6 bases to trimming and J lost 6 bases; unmatched junction nucleotides: 3. The CDR3 DNA reads TGTGCCAGCAGGGGACAGGGGAGGGATACGCAGTATTTT. It yields the protein CASRGQGRDTQYF.

This chain joins TRBV6-2 or TRBV6-3 and TRBJ1-4; D is perhaps TRBD1 (6 bases). V was trimmed by 6 bases and J by 0 bases, leaving 14 bases between them. CDR1 and CDR2 (germline): MNHEY, SVGEGT. This CDR3 region has 16 residues. The CDR3: CASSSIGTTTNEKLFF. The CDR3, as DNA: TGTGCCAGCAGCTCTATCGGGACAACAACTAATGAAAAACTGTTTTTT.

The J gene is TRBJ2-3, the V gene TRBV9; 8 bases are shared with TRBD1. Unmatched junction bases numbered 3, after V lost 3 bases and J lost 3 bases. This CDR3 region has 14 residues. The germline V gene has CDR1 SGDLS and CDR2 YYNGEE. Here the CDR3 DNA reads TGTGCCAGCAGCGCAGGGGGCTGGACAGATACGCAGTATTTT. Its translation is CASSAGGWTDTQYF.

This chain links TRBV19 with TRBJ2-5, with D possibly being TRBD1 (6 bases). CDR3 length: 13 amino acids. V dropped 7 bases and J dropped 5 bases, with 14 bases sitting between them. In germline, CDR1 is LNHDA, CDR2 SQIVND (reference sequence). Here the CDR3 reads CASNQGMRETQYF. CDR3 sequence (DNA): TGTGCCAGTAACCAGGGGATGAGGGAGACCCAGTACTTC.

This chain uses TRBV5-6 with TRBJ2-4; tentatively, D is TRBD2 (5 bases). This CDR3 contains 17 residues. Deletions cut 3 bases from V and 0 bases from J, with 16 bases between. Germline CDR1 SGHDT, CDR2 YYEEEE. CDR3 DNA sequence: TGTGCCAGCAGCTCAACCGGACTGCCAATAGCCAAAAACATTCAGTACTTC. Its translation is CASSSTGLPIAKNIQYF. The full variable domain, completed using reference TRBV5-6 and TRBJ2-4, is DAGVTQSPTHLIKTRGQQVTLRCSPKSGHDTVSWYQQALGQGPQFIFQYYEEEERQRGNFPDRFSGHQFPNYSSELNVNALLLGDSALYLCASSSTGLPIAKNIQYFGAGTRLSVL.

This clone was picked up a small number of times. The chain employs TRBV2 and TRBJ2-1, with 12 positions matching TRBD2. CDR1 is SNHLY and CDR2 is FYNNEI in the germline V gene. The CDR3 has 16 amino acids. With 6 bases clipped from V and 2 bases from J, the junction kept 5 bases outside the gene matches. CDR3: CASRASSGGAYNEQFF. Here the CDR3 DNA reads TGTGCCAGCAGAGCTTCTAGCGGGGGGGCCTACAATGAGCAGTTCTTC.

The chain joins TRBV5-4 to TRBJ2-7, with TRBD1 matching 11 bases. The CDR3 has 14 residues. J was trimmed by 4 bases and V by 4 bases; bases with no gene match: 4. Germline assignment: CDR1 SGHNT and CDR2 YYREEE (reference sequence). CDR3 coding DNA: TGTGCCAGCAGCCCCGGACAGGGGGCGTACGAGCAGTACTTC. Translation gives CASSPGQGAYEQYF.